The 24 T cell receptor beta chains below all came from one sample that was sequenced in a study of T cell changes during pregnancy in multiple sclerosis. Sequencing was performed with immunoSEQ multiplex PCR; in TCRdb, only in-frame clones are kept and a portion is missing. The sample comprises tens of thousands of clones, 91% of which are singletons, and under 2% rests with the top ten. Specimen: peripheral blood, collected after pregnancy. These receptor sequences come from a female donor in good health, enrolled as a control in a pregnancy study.

V gene TRBV14 combines with J gene TRBJ1-2, with a weak D call TRBD1 (6 bases). The germline CDR1 and CDR2 sequences are SGHDN and FVKESK. V was cut by 0 bases and J by 4 bases, with 24 bases left in between. This CDR3 spans 19 amino acids. CDR3 coding DNA: TGTGCCAGCAGCCAAGAAAGGGTCACAAAGGGCAGGGGTGGCTATGGCTACACCTTC. Its protein product is CASSQERVTKGRGGYGYTF.

The rearrangement joins TRBV10-3 to TRBJ2-1; 15 positions match TRBD2. This CDR3 contains 16 residues. The junction had 3 bases not matched to a gene; V was cut back by 2 bases and J by 7 bases. In germline, CDR1 is ENHRY, CDR2 SYGVKD. The CDR3 DNA follows: TGTGCCATCAGTGAGGGGACTAGCGGGGGGAGTAATGAGCAGTTCTTC. This codes for CAISEGTSGGSNEQFF.

V usage is TRBV10-3 and J usage is TRBJ2-6, with D uncertain. Trimming removed 3 bases at V and 0 bases at J, with 9 bases between. CDR3 length: 16 amino acids. Germline loops: CDR1 ENHRY, CDR2 SYGVKD. CDR3 region: CAISDSTVSGANVLTF. The CDR3 coding sequence is TGTGCCATCAGTGACTCTACAGTCTCTGGGGCCAACGTCCTGACTTTC.

The chain employs TRBV5-5 and TRBJ2-7, with a possible D match to TRBD1 (5 bases). Trimming stripped 1 base from V and 2 bases from J, with 10 bases between. CDR3 size: 14 residues. Germline V CDR1 and CDR2: SGHKS, YYEKEE (reference sequence). CDR3 residues: CASSLPQGPYEQYF. The CDR3 DNA follows: TGTGCCAGCAGCTTGCCCCAGGGCCCCTACGAGCAGTACTTC.

The chain links TRBV7-2 to TRBJ2-3; D may be TRBD1 (6 bases). V lost 5 bases, J lost 6 bases, and 15 bases lay in between. CDR3 length equals 14 residues. Germline lookup yields CDR1 SGHTA and CDR2 FQGNSA. DNA for the CDR3: TGTGCCAGCAGCCCAAACAGGGCGTACGATACGCAGTATTTT. This translates into CASSPNRAYDTQYF.

The chain combines TRBV5-4 with TRBJ2-5; 10 bases align to TRBD1. The germline gives CDR1 SGHNT, CDR2 YYREEE (reference sequence). V gave up 4 bases and J gave up 3 bases; unmatched junction bases: 9. The CDR3 is made up of 16 amino acids. CDR3 residues: CASSHPTGTGEETQYF. The CDR3 DNA is TGTGCCAGCAGCCATCCAACCGGGACAGGGGAAGAGACCCAGTACTTC.

The rearrangement links TRBV19 to TRBJ2-2; D unresolved. This CDR3 is 15 amino acids long. Trimming stripped 1 base from V and 2 bases from J, with 8 bases between. Looked up from germline, CDR1 is LNHDA and CDR2 is SQIVND (reference sequence). The CDR3 DNA sequence: TGTGCCAGTAGTATAGGGCAGATAAACACCGGGGAGCTGTTTTTT. Amino acids: CASSIGQINTGELFF. The complete variable domain, with remaining parts taken from reference TRBV19 and TRBJ2-2, reads DGGITQSPKYLFRKEGQNVTLSCEQNLNHDAMYWYRQDPGQGLRLIYYSQIVNDFQKGDIAEGYSVSREKKESFPLTVTSAQKNPTAFYLCASSIGQINTGELFFGEGSRLTVL.

The genes are TRBV7-2 and TRBJ2-5; 7 nucleotides align to TRBD1. J gave up 0 bases and V 6 bases, and 7 bases lay outside the gene matches. Germline lookup yields CDR1 SGHTA and CDR2 FQGNSA. This CDR3 has 15 residues. The chain's CDR3 is CASSLTGQHQETQYF. As DNA, the CDR3 is TGTGCCAGCAGTCTGACAGGGCAACACCAAGAGACCCAGTACTTC.

This clone is labeled medium-sized. This chain links TRBV19 with TRBJ1-2; TRBD1 agrees at 8 bases. After removal of 5 bases from V and 0 bases from J, the junction contained 5 bases not matched to a gene. Germline V CDR1 and CDR2: LNHDA, SQIVND (reference sequence). CDR3 length: 15 residues. The CDR3 coding sequence is TGTGCCAGTAGTTTACGGGACAGGACTAACTATGGCTACACCTTC. Protein product: CASSLRDRTNYGYTF.

This chain joins TRBV4-3 and TRBJ2-1; D perhaps matches TRBD1 (6 bases). The CDR3 is 16 amino acids. Between the trimmed V and J ends, which lost 4 bases and 2 bases, there was a span of 15 bases. In germline, CDR1 is LGHNA, CDR2 YSLEER. CDR3 region: CASSPRTGGTYNEQFF. The CDR3 nucleotides read TGCGCCAGCAGCCCGAGGACTGGGGGCACCTACAATGAGCAGTTCTTC.

The CDR3 nucleotides read TGTGCCAGCAGCTTAACGGGGCTGTTCGGTGATGGCTACACCTTC. Translated, it gives CASSLTGLFGDGYTF. This chain connects TRBV7-3 to TRBJ1-2, with D possibly TRBD1 on 5 matching bases. The V and J ends lost 0 bases and 6 bases respectively, with 14 bases between them. Germline V gene data show CDR1 as SGHTA and CDR2 as FQGTGA. The CDR3 covers 15 residues.

Comment on this clone: Mismatch with germline at one junction end may stem from a read error. This rearrangement joins TRBV7-2 to TRBJ1-2; weak D call: TRBD1 (6 bases). The CDR3 runs to 16 residues. The germline V gene encodes CDR1 SGHTA and CDR2 FQGNSA. CDR3 region: CASSLAGEGVVFGYTF. CDR3 DNA: TGTGCCAGCAGCCTAGCGGGGGAGGGGGTAGTCTTTGGCTACACCTTC.

The V and J genes are TRBV19 and TRBJ1-2, with D possibly matching TRBD1 (6 bases). The CDR3 loop spans 11 amino acids. Germline lookup yields CDR1 LNHDA and CDR2 SQIVND (reference sequence). Trimming took 5 bases from V and 7 from J, leaving 8 bases between them. The CDR3 region is CASSSRGGYTF. For the CDR3, the DNA is TGTGCCAGTAGTTCCAGGGGTGGCTACACCTTC.

The chain employs TRBV9 and TRBJ2-7; 8 bases align to TRBD2. V was pared by 4 bases and J by 0 bases, with 6 bases of the junction left unmatched. The germline CDR1 and CDR2 sequences are SGDLS and YYNGEE. The CDR3 is made up of 15 amino acids. Here the CDR3 reads CASSPVAGSSYEQYF. In DNA form, the CDR3 reads TGTGCCAGCAGCCCTGTAGCGGGGAGCTCCTACGAGCAGTACTTC. The complete variable domain, with remaining parts taken from reference TRBV9 and TRBJ2-7, reads DSGVTQTPKHLITATGQRVTLRCSPRSGDLSVYWYQQSLDQGLQFLIQYYNGEERAKGNILERFSAQQFPDLHSELNLSSLELGDSALYFCASSPVAGSSYEQYFGPGTRLTVT.

This chain joins TRBV5-1 and TRBJ2-3; D is uncertain. This CDR3 comprises 14 residues. V lost 1 base, J lost 0 bases, and 6 bases lay in between. CDR1 SGHRS and CDR2 YFSETQ come from the germline V gene. The CDR3 nucleotides read TGCGCCAGCAGCTTGTCACAGAGCACAGATACGCAGTATTTT. It encodes CASSLSQSTDTQYF.

The J gene is TRBJ1-6, the V gene TRBV18; TRBD1 matches at 7 bases. V lost 4 bases and J lost 7; bases outside the gene matches: 7. This CDR3 is 15 amino acids long. Germline V gene lookup returns CDR1 KGHSH and CDR2 LQKENI. For the CDR3, the DNA is TGTGCCAGCTCACTAGGGCAGGGGGAAAATTCACCCCTCCACTTT. Its translation is CASSLGQGENSPLHF.

The chain joins TRBV9 to TRBJ2-3; 10 nucleotides match TRBD2. This CDR3 contains 16 residues. The V gene's germline CDR1 is SGDLS and CDR2 YYNGEE. J gave up 8 bases and V 4 bases, and 13 bases lay outside the gene matches. The CDR3 nucleotides read TGTGCCAGCAGCTACGGGCGGCTAGCGGGGGCGGTTACGCAGTATTTT. This encodes CASSYGRLAGAVTQYF.

This clone was detected only a few times. The chain is built from TRBV5-6 and TRBJ1-1, with TRBD1 matching over 10 bases. V trimming: 7 bases; J trimming: 7 bases; junction bases outside the gene matches: 7. Germline V CDR1 and CDR2: SGHDT, YYEEEE. The CDR3 has 13 amino acids. The CDR3 sequence is CASGLTGGFEAFF. In DNA, the CDR3 is TGTGCCAGCGGCCTGACAGGGGGCTTTGAAGCTTTCTTT.

V gene TRBV6-6 combines with J gene TRBJ1-1; D remains ambiguous. CDR3 size: 14 residues. Trimming pared 4 bases from V and 1 base from J, leaving 10 bases between. The germline V gene has CDR1 MNHNY and CDR2 SVGAGI (reference sequence). CDR3: CASSSRSPNTEAFF. In nucleotides, the CDR3 is TGTGCCAGCAGTTCACGCAGTCCGAACACTGAAGCTTTCTTT.

V gene TRBV7-3 combines with J gene TRBJ2-1; TRBD1 matches 8 bases. CDR1 and CDR2 (germline): SGHTA, FQGTGA. V gave up 4 bases and J gave up 2 bases; unmatched junction bases: 4. This CDR3 comprises 15 residues. CDR3 residues: CASSSDRAPYNEQFF. The DNA for the CDR3 is TGTGCCAGCAGCTCGGACAGGGCCCCCTACAATGAGCAGTTCTTC.

This chain uses TRBV18 with TRBJ2-5, with 12 bases that match TRBD2. CDR1 and CDR2 from the germline V gene are KGHSH and LQKENI. CDR3 length: 16 amino acids. Trimming cost V 3 bases and J 1 base; bases outside gene matches: 3. CDR3 DNA: TGTGCCAGCTCACCGAGACTAGCGGGGGTCCAAGAGACCCAGTACTTC. This gives the protein CASSPRLAGVQETQYF.

The chain couples TRBV7-9 to TRBJ1-2, with a tentative D call TRBD1 (6 bases). Germline V gene data show CDR1 as SEHNR and CDR2 as FQNEAQ (reference sequence). The CDR3 extends over 17 amino acids. The germline V and J ends were trimmed by 3 bases and 7 bases, with 24 bases remaining between them. The DNA of the CDR3 is TGTGCCAGCAGCTTCCCCCCCCAGACACAGGGACTAATTGGCTACACCTTC. Amino acid sequence: CASSFPPQTQGLIGYTF.

This clone was picked up one time. The chain is built from TRBV2 and TRBJ1-1, with unresolved D. Germline CDR1 is SNHLY and CDR2 is FYNNEI. The CDR3 covers 14 residues. Trimming left V 1 base short and J 5 bases short, with 11 bases between. CDR3 amino acids: CASSEVGGDTEAFF. CDR3 bases: TGTGCCAGCAGTGAAGTAGGAGGAGATACTGAAGCTTTCTTT.

This clone was counted between two and nine times. The rearrangement joins TRBV11-2 to TRBJ1-6, with D uncertain. Germline lookup yields CDR1 SGHAT and CDR2 FQNNGV. CDR3 length: 13 residues. V dropped 5 bases and J dropped 7 bases, with 9 bases sitting between them. The CDR3 DNA reads TGTGCCAGCAGCGAGACTTACAATTCACCCCTCCACTTT. Translated: CASSETYNSPLHF.